The 10 T cell receptor beta chains given below trace back to one sample, sequenced in a study of T cells after yellow fever vaccination. TCRdb reanalysed the 5' RACE reads using MiXCR and keeps one entry per CDR3 protein. This table holds about 260,000 distinct CDR3 sequences, about 5.2% found once. The specimen was CD4+ T cells sorted from PBMCs, collected on the day of the yellow fever booster vaccination. These receptors were collected from a man between 18 and 29 years old who received the YFV17D yellow fever vaccine.

In its sample, this clonotype was seen a few times. This chain links TRBV6-2 or TRBV6-3 with TRBJ1-1; 8 nucleotides agree with TRBD1. V gave up 6 bases and J gave up 11 bases; unmatched junction bases: 5. CDR1 and CDR2 from the germline V gene are MNHEY and SVGEGT. This CDR3 spans 11 amino acids. CDR3 nucleotide sequence: TGTGCCAGCAGCGACAGGGGTGGTGCTTTCTTT. It is translated as CASSDRGGAFF.

The chain has TRBV4-1 and TRBJ2-3, with 7 bases fitting TRBD1. Germline CDR1 MGHRA, CDR2 YSYEKL. CDR3 size: 17 residues. V gave up 1 base and J gave up 5 bases; unmatched junction bases: 12. In nucleotides, the CDR3 is TGCGCCAGCAGCCAAGGACGGTCGGCAGGGGGTCTAGATACGCAGTATTTT. It codes for CASSQGRSAGGLDTQYF.

The chain recombines TRBV18 with TRBJ2-5, with 13 bases identical to TRBD2. V lost 6 bases, J lost 4 bases, and 8 bases stayed unmatched. This CDR3 is built from 16 residues. Germline CDR1 and CDR2: KGHSH and LQKENI. CDR3 sequence reads: CASSPRTSGGGETQYF. In nucleotides, the CDR3 is TGTGCCAGCTCTCCGCGGACTAGCGGGGGCGGAGAGACCCAGTACTTC.

This clonotype appeared a few times. The chain uses TRBV2 and TRBJ1-1; maybe TRBD1 (5 bases). Germline CDR1 and CDR2: SNHLY and FYNNEI. This CDR3 spans 13 amino acids. V lost 7 bases, J lost 1 base, and 10 bases lay in between. The CDR3, as DNA: TGTGCCAGCACTTTCCAGGGGAACACTGAAGCTTTCTTT. This sequence encodes CASTFQGNTEAFF.

This clonotype has just a few counts. This chain connects TRBV12-3 or TRBV12-4 to TRBJ1-5, with TRBD1 as a possible D gene (5 bases). Trimming left V 4 bases short and J 3 bases short, with 10 bases between. The CDR3 contains 14 residues. The CDR3 DNA sequence: TGTGCCAGCAGTTATAGGGGAAACAATCAGCCCCAGCATTTT. This encodes CASSYRGNNQPQHF.

This clonotype was found many times. V gene TRBV27 combines with J gene TRBJ1-2; tentatively, D is TRBD1 (5 bases). The CDR3 is 13 residues long. CDR1 is MNHEY and CDR2 is SMNVEV in the germline V gene (reference sequence). V dropped 4 bases and J dropped 2 bases, with 8 bases sitting between them. CDR3 sequence: CASSSGRNYGYTF. The DNA of the CDR3 is TGTGCCAGCAGTTCGGGACGGAACTATGGCTACACCTTC.

J is TRBJ1-2 and V is TRBV5-1, with 8 bases aligning to TRBD1. Germline V CDR1 and CDR2: SGHRS, YFSETQ. The CDR3 extends over 14 amino acids. Trimming cost V 4 bases and J 1 base; bases outside gene matches: 3. In DNA, the CDR3 is TGCGCCAGCAGCGTGGACAGGGATAACTATGGCTACACCTTC. This encodes CASSVDRDNYGYTF.

This clonotype was seen at least ten times. The rearrangement links TRBV5-1 to TRBJ2-5, with a possible D match to TRBD2 (6 bases). The CDR3 consists of 17 residues. Trimming cost V 4 bases and J 3 bases, with 22 bases left between them. Germline CDR1 SGHRS, CDR2 YFSETQ. The CDR3: CASSPGVGPRWEETQYF. The CDR3 DNA reads TGCGCCAGCAGCCCGGGAGTGGGACCCCGATGGGAAGAGACCCAGTACTTC.

This clonotype was detected many times. The chain has TRBV5-4 and TRBJ1-2; D uncertain. Germline lookup yields CDR1 SGHNT and CDR2 YYREEE (reference sequence). This CDR3 has 11 residues. V lost 1 base and J 8 bases, leaving 6 bases between the germline ends. The chain's CDR3 is CASSLNGGYTF. CDR3 DNA sequence: TGTGCCAGCAGCTTGAACGGGGGCTACACCTTC.

This chain uses TRBV2 with TRBJ1-2; 10 nucleotides agree with TRBD1. The germline V gene has CDR1 SNHLY and CDR2 FYNNEI. The CDR3 spans 14 residues. V lost 5 bases and J lost 6; bases outside the gene matches: 6. The CDR3 DNA follows: TGTGCCAGCAGTTTGACAGGGGGCTCGGATGGCTACACCTTC. Translating it yields CASSLTGGSDGYTF.